This record looks at one TCR beta chain sequence and its context. This entry is derived from a study of blood T cell repertoires in COVID-19. Study context: The origin of the acute and convalescent COVID-19 samples was the United States, Italy and Spain.

Repertoires were generated with immunoSEQ multiplex PCR, while TCRdb's copy carries only in-frame clones and drops some. The table includes around 60,000 clones, about 91% detected once. With 3 bases removed from V and 7 bases from J, the gap between germline ends came to 6 bases. Germline lookup yields CDR1 SGHTA and CDR2 FQGNSA. The CDR3 sequence is 12 residues long. The rearrangement uses TRBV7-2 and TRBJ2-2; tentative D call: TRBD1 (5 bases). The sequencing input was peripheral blood. This sequence was found in a man aged 50 to 59 with active COVID-19. This chain's CDR3 is CASSFRVGELFF. The CDR3 DNA sequence: TGTGCCAGCAGCTTCAGGGTCGGGGAGCTGTTTTTT.